This entry features one TCR beta chain sequence. The antigen is undetermined. The data originate from a study of breast tumors, draining lymph nodes, adjacent tissues. Germline V gene lookup returns CDR1 LGHNT and CDR2 FRNRAP. This CDR3 comprises 13 residues. With 10 bases clipped from V and 7 bases from J, the junction kept 8 bases outside the gene matches. Findings and limits, study-wide: Tumor repertoires ranked between lymph nodes and nontumor tissue in diversity, with V and J gene preferences. Luminal-like breast cancer showed significantly higher tumor–nontumor repertoire similarity than basal-like. That most tumor T cells come from lymph nodes remained unproven.

TCRdb called the multiplex PCR reads again in MiXCR, with one record for every CDR3 protein. Here the sample spans 200,000 or so distinct CDR3 sequences, around 29% being singletons. Samples came from axillary lymph nodes draining the breast cancer. The sample taken for sequencing was axillary lymph node tissue. The genes are TRBV12-5 and TRBJ2-5; TRBD2 agrees at 11 bases. The TCR originated in a female donor with breast cancer. Some clones in this sample may be carry-over from other donors' samples. CDR3 in amino acids: CAIPSGRRGTQYF. CDR3 DNA sequence: TGTGCTATACCTAGCGGGAGGAGGGGGACCCAGTACTTC.